The source of this TCR beta chain is a study of human T cells and chemical hapten exposure. Across the whole study: TCR yields per sample varied mostly from small pooled library volume differences. Study-wide results and limits: Sensitizing to DPC left TCRs with a frequency above 1 in 1000 unaltered.

The CDR3 has 15 residues. V dropped 5 bases and J dropped 5; count of bases not matched to a gene: 8. Germline values: CDR1 LNHNV, CDR2 YYDKDF (reference sequence). This clonotype was recorded a few times. No antigen is known for it. The authors' total RNA extraction used unfractionated whole blood. During construction of the library, unique molecular identifiers were attached to individual cDNA molecules for quantitative, reproducible TCR counting. Original data processing: Individual samples carried between about 23,224 and 700,000 TCRs, with 85,000 to 100,000 as the median. MiXCR, applied by TCRdb to the 5' RACE reads, yields one record per CDR3 protein. For this entry, the V and J calls and clone size follow TCRdb and not the study's own pipeline. The sample contains 95,000 to 120,000 distinct CDR3 sequences, around 20% of which appear only once.

This chain links TRBV15 with TRBJ1-1; TRBD1 matches at 10 bases. The clonotype originates from a human donor in good health. This CDR3 is CATSLLGQGRTEAFF. Here the CDR3 DNA reads TGTGCCACCAGCCTTTTGGGACAGGGGAGGACTGAAGCTTTCTTT.